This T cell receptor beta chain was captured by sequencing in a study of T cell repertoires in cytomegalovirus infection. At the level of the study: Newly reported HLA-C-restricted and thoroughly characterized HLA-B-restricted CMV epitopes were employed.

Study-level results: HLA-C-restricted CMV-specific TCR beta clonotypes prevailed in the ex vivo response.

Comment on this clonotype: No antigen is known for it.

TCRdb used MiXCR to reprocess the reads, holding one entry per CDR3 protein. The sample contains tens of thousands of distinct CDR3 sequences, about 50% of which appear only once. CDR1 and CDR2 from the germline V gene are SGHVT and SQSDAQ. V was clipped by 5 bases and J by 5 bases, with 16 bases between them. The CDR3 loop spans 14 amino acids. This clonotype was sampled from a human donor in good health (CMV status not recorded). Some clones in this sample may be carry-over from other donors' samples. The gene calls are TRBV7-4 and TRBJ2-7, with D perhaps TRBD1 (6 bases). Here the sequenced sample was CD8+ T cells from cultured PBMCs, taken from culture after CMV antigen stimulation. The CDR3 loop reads CASSLQGRVNEQYF. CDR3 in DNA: TGTGCCAGCAGCCTACAGGGAAGAGTAAACGAGCAGTACTTC.